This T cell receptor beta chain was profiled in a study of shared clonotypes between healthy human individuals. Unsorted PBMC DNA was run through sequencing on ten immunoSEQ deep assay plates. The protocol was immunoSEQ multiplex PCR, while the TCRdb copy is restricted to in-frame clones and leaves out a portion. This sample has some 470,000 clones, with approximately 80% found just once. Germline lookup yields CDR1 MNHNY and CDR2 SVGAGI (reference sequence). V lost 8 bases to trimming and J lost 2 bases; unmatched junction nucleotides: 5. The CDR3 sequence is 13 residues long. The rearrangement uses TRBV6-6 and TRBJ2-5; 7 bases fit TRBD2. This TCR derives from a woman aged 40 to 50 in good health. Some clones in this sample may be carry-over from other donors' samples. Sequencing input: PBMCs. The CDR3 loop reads CASGRDEQETQYF. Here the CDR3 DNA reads TGTGCCAGCGGGAGGGACGAGCAAGAGACCCAGTACTTC.